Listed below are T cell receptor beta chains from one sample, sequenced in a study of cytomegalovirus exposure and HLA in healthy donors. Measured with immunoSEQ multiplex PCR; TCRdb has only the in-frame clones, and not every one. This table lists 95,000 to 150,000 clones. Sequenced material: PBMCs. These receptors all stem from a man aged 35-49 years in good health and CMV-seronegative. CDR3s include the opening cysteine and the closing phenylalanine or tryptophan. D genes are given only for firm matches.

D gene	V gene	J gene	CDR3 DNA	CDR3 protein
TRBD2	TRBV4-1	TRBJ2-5	TGCGCCAGCATGCTAGCGGGAGGCCAAGAGACCCAGTACTTC	CASMLAGGQETQYF
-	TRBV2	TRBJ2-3	TGTGCCAGCAGTCTCTTGGGGGGAGAGACAGATACGCAGTATTTT	CASSLLGGETDTQYF
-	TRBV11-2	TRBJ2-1	TGTGCCAGCAGCTTTAGGGGCTACAATGAGCAGTTCTTC	CASSFRGYNEQFF
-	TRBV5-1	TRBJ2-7	TGCGCCAGCAGCCCGGGGGACGTCTACGAGCAGTACTTC	CASSPGDVYEQYF
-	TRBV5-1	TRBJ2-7	TGCGCCAGCAGCGGGGGGGGCCAGGTCCAAATCGAGCAGTACTTC	CASSGGGQVQIEQYF
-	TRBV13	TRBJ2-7	TGTGCCAGCAGCGCAAGGAGGGCTACCTACGAGCAGTACTTC	CASSARRATYEQYF
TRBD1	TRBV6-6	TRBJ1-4	TGTGCCAGCATCCTGGGACAGGGGGCACTTTGGGAAAAACTGTTTTTT	CASILGQGALWEKLFF
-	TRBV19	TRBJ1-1	TGTGCCACCTCACGGCGGGGACCAGGTACTGAAGCTTTCTTT	CATSRRGPGTEAFF
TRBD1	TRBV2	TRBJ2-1	TGTGCCAGCAGCCACACGCAGACAGGGACTGAGCAGTTCTTC	CASSHTQTGTEQFF
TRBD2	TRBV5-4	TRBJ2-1	TGTGCCAGCAGTTTGAATAGCGGGAGCGCCTACAATGAGCAGTTCTTC	CASSLNSGSAYNEQFF
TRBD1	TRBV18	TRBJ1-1	TGTGCCAGCTCGCTAGACAGGGGTTTTGAAGCTTTCTTT	CASSLDRGFEAFF
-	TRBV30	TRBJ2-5	TGTGCCTGGGGCTCGGTGCGGGAGACCCAGTACTTC	CAWGSVRETQYF
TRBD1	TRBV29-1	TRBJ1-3	TGCAGCGCTAGAGACAGGGGACGCGGAAACACCATATATTTT	CSARDRGRGNTIYF
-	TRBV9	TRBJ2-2	TGTGCCAGCAGCGCCCGGGAAGGACCGAACACCGGGGAGCTGTTTTTT	CASSAREGPNTGELFF
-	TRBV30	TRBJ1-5	TGTGCCTGGAGTGTACAGGGCCATACGGCCCAGCATTTT	CAWSVQGHTAQHF
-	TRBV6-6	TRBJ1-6	TGTGCCAGCAGTTATGGTTCAGGGGTTGGCTCACCCCTCCACTTT	CASSYGSGVGSPLHF
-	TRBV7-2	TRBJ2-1	TGTGCCAGCAGCCCGAGGAGGGAAGAGCAGTTCTTC	CASSPRREEQFF
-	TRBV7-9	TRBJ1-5	TGTGCCAGCAGCTTAGGGGACATGATCCAGCCCCAGCATTTT	CASSLGDMIQPQHF
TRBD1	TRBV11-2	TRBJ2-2	TGTGCCAGCAGCTTCAGGGGACAGGGGGCGGGCGGGGAGCTGTTTTTT	CASSFRGQGAGGELFF
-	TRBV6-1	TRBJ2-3	TGTGCCAGCAGCCCAGGTCGTTCTCCAGATACGCAGTATTTT	CASSPGRSPDTQYF
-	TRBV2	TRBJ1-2	TGTGCCAGCAGTCGGGGGGGAACAGGGATTCTTGGTGGCTACACCTTC	CASSRGGTGILGGYTF
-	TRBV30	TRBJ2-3	TGTGCCTGGAGTGCTGGACAGATTACGCAGTATTTT	CAWSAGQITQYF
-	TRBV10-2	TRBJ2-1	TGCGCCAGCAGTGAAACTAGAAACAATGGGCAGTTCTTC	CASSETRNNGQFF
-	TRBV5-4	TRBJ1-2	TGTGCCAGCAGCGAGGCTCCCTTTGGCTACACCTTC	CASSEAPFGYTF
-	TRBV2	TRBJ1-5	TGTGCCAGCAGAGCGGAGAGCAATCAGCCCCAGCATTTT	CASRAESNQPQHF
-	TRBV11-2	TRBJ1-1	TGTGCCAGCAGCTTATCAGGGTATAACACTGAAGCTTTCTTT	CASSLSGYNTEAFF
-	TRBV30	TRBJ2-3	TGTGCCTGGAGTGTACTAGGTTCGAGCGGATCCACAGATACGCAGTATTTT	CAWSVLGSSGSTDTQYF
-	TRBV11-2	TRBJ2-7	TGTGCCAGCAGCTTAGAGTACAGATCCGAGCAGTACTTC	CASSLEYRSEQYF
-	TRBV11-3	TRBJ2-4	TGTGCCAGCAGTAAAGGGGGTTTTGGGGGAAACATTCAGTACTTC	CASSKGGFGGNIQYF
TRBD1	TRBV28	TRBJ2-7	TGTGCCAGCAGTGGGGACAGGGCAGCGTACGGGCAGTACTTC	CASSGDRAAYGQYF
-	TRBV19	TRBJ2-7	TGTGCCAGTAGTAAGACCGGGGAGTGGTCCTACGAGCAGTACTTC	CASSKTGEWSYEQYF
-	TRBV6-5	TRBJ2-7	TGTGCCAGCAGTTACCGCAGGCCAGGGCCCTCCTACGAGCAGTACTTC	CASSYRRPGPSYEQYF
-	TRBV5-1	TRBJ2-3	TGCGCCAGCAGCTTGGTTCTGGGACTGTACACAGATACGCAGTATTTT	CASSLVLGLYTDTQYF
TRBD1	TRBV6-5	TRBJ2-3	TGTGCCAGCAGTTCGCCTCGGACAGGGGGCACAGATACGCAGTATTTT	CASSSPRTGGTDTQYF
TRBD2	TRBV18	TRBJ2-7	TGTGCCAGCTCACCGGGACTAGCGGACGAGCAGTACTTC	CASSPGLADEQYF
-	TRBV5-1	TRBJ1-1	TGCGCCAGCAGCTTGGGTTGGTGGGGCTATCCTGAAGCTTTCTTT	CASSLGWWGYPEAFF
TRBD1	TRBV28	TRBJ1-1	TGTGCCAGCAGTTTGTGGGGACAGGGGGCTGACACTGAAGCTTTCTTT	CASSLWGQGADTEAFF